The source of this TCR beta chain is a study of cytomegalovirus exposure and HLA in healthy donors. The wider study: Around 190 million T cells yielded 100 million or so unique TCR beta sequences, as an earlier analysis found. Unique TCRs from HLA-typed donors, 70 million to 85 million of them, were held in an early data release.

A note on this clone: No antigen is known for it.

The PCR had 60 Vbeta and 13 Jbeta primers. The table came from immunoSEQ multiplex PCR; TCRdb's copy has only in-frame clones and leaves some out. The table lists under 200,000 clones, around 68% of them singletons, with about 1.6% in the top ten. Points from the study as a whole: Most TCR sequences showed up rarely, but some public TCRs showed up in many donors. A few CMV-associated chains proved CMV antigen-specific in vitro.

Sequences were obtained from PBMCs. This TCR was sampled from a girl aged 10 to 17 in good health and CMV-seronegative.

The CDR3 sequence is CASSPRGLQRFDEQFF. The DNA of the CDR3 is TGTGCCAGCAGCCCCCGGGGGTTACAAAGGTTCGATGAGCAGTTCTTC. V and J are TRBV5-4 and TRBJ2-1; a weak D match, TRBD2 (6 bases). The CDR3 consists of 16 residues. Germline CDR1 and CDR2: SGHNT and YYREEE (reference sequence). V lost 4 bases to trimming and J lost 8 bases, with 22 bases between them.